Listed here is a single T cell receptor beta chain. The sample belongs to a study of T-cell memory formation after mild COVID-19. TCRdb recomputed calls from the 5' RACE reads with MiXCR, one row per CDR3 protein. The sample lists a few hundred thousand distinct CDR3 sequences, less than 25% occurring once. Germline CDR1 reads MNHNS; CDR2 reads SASEGT. V lost 6 bases to trimming and J lost 1 base, with 18 bases between them. The length of the CDR3 is 16 residues. The TCR comes from an adult woman who had mild COVID-19 (a few samples of this study predate the infection). Cell type and time point are not known. The chain recombines TRBV6-1 with TRBJ1-1; no clear D gene. Source material: PBMCs or a T cell subset sorted from them (not recorded which). The CDR3 sequence: CASRGLRLTENTEAFF. CDR3 bases: TGTGCCAGCAGGGGTCTCAGGTTAACTGAGAACACTGAAGCTTTCTTT.